These 26 T cell receptor beta chains came from one sample sequenced in a study of shared clonotypes between healthy human individuals. Produced via immunoSEQ multiplex PCR; TCRdb's table is partial and in-frame only. This table has more than 2 million clones, approximately 92% appearing once. CD45RO-negative CD8 cells positively selected for CCR7 made up the naive population, which excluded terminally differentiated effector memory CD45RA+ cells. The sample taken for sequencing was naive CD8+ T cells from PBMCs. Every receptor here comes from a man aged 18 to 35 in good health. Some clones in this sample may be carry-over from other donors' samples.

This sequence joins TRBV5-4 and TRBJ2-1; perhaps TRBD2 as D (5 bases). The CDR3 covers 13 residues. V lost 7 bases and J 4 bases, leaving 12 bases between the germline ends. CDR1 is SGHNT and CDR2 is YYREEE in the germline V gene (reference sequence). The CDR3 nucleotides are TGTGCCAGCGGGCGCGGGCTATACAATGAGCAGTTCTTC. This gives the protein CASGRGLYNEQFF.

The chain combines TRBV6-6 with TRBJ1-1; D unresolved. Germline CDR1 is MNHNY and CDR2 is SVGAGI (reference sequence). Trimming removed 0 bases from V and 5 bases from J, with 13 bases in between. There are 15 residues in the CDR3. The CDR3 region has the DNA TGTGCCAGCAGTTACTCTCCAAGTTTAGGTACTGAAGCTTTCTTT. This encodes CASSYSPSLGTEAFF.

The chain is built from TRBV9 and TRBJ2-1; 9 bases agree with TRBD2. Trimming took 0 bases from V and 2 from J; bases not matched to a gene: 3. Germline V gene data show CDR1 as SGDLS and CDR2 as YYNGEE. This CDR3 is built from 16 residues. DNA of the CDR3: TGTGCCAGCAGCGTAGATGGCGGGGGGGCCTACAATGAGCAGTTCTTC. The encoded protein is CASSVDGGGAYNEQFF.

The chain employs TRBV28 and TRBJ2-1, with 8 bases aligning to TRBD1. J gave up 0 bases and V 5 bases, and 6 bases lay outside the gene matches. This CDR3 has 16 residues. Germline V lookup: CDR1 MDHEN, CDR2 SYDVKM. Written as DNA, the CDR3 is TGTGCCAGCAGTAGCAGGGACAGGAGCTCCTACAATGAGCAGTTCTTC. Amino acid sequence: CASSSRDRSSYNEQFF.

The chain links TRBV27 to TRBJ1-5, with D possibly TRBD1 on 6 matching bases. The CDR3 runs 15 residues. The germline V gene encodes CDR1 MNHEY and CDR2 SMNVEV (reference sequence). Trimming shortened V by 6 bases and J by 2 bases, and 14 bases separated the two germline ends. CDR3 residues: CASSLTGNGNQPQHF. The CDR3 DNA follows: TGTGCCAGCAGCTTGACAGGTAATGGCAATCAGCCCCAGCATTTT.

J is TRBJ2-3 and V is TRBV27; no reliable D call. Germline loops: CDR1 MNHEY, CDR2 SMNVEV (reference sequence). The CDR3 length is 12 residues. Trimming cost V 6 bases and J 4 bases, with 8 bases left between them. The CDR3 bases are TGTGCCAGCAGCCGGCTGCCAGATACGCAGTATTTT. It specifies CASSRLPDTQYF.

This clone has a single count. The genes are TRBV10-3 and TRBJ2-5, with unresolved D. The length of the CDR3 is 14 residues. Trimming left V 0 bases short and J 3 bases short, with 8 bases between. Germline lookup yields CDR1 ENHRY and CDR2 SYGVKD. The CDR3 bases are TGTGCCATCAGTGAGTCCGCGCGAAAAGAGACCCAGTACTTC. This gives the protein CAISESARKETQYF.

This sequence joins TRBV6-1 and TRBJ2-7, with D possibly TRBD2 on 7 matching bases. V dropped 3 bases and J dropped 7 bases, with 19 bases sitting between them. The CDR3 runs 15 residues. Germline assignment: CDR1 MNHNS and CDR2 SASEGT. The CDR3 loop reads CASSDWGGPAREQYF. The CDR3 DNA is TGTGCCAGCAGTGACTGGGGGGGCCCGGCTCGGGAGCAGTACTTC.

J is TRBJ1-4 and V is TRBV30; D ambiguous. The CDR3 has 17 amino acids. The germline CDR1 and CDR2 sequences are GTSNPN and SVGIG (reference sequence). DNA of the CDR3: TGTGCTACGGATTGGGCCGAGATAAGGTGGGGTAATGAAAAACTGTTTTTT. Translation gives CATDWAEIRWGNEKLFF.

The chain recombines TRBV6-5 with TRBJ2-7; D gene uncertain. From germline, CDR1 is MNHEY and CDR2 SVGAGI. The CDR3 is made up of 11 amino acids. V gave up 5 bases and J gave up 3 bases, with 5 bases separating them. The CDR3 nucleotides are TGTGCCAGCAGTGAATACTACGAGCAGTACTTC. It encodes CASSEYYEQYF.

The chain links TRBV10-3 to TRBJ1-2; 7 bases align to TRBD1. The CDR3 has 12 amino acids. Germline lookup yields CDR1 ENHRY and CDR2 SYGVKD. With V trimmed by 11 bases and J by 5 bases, 8 bases remained unmatched. The DNA of the CDR3 is TGTGCCGTGGGGACAGAGCAATATGGCTACACCTTC. This gives the protein CAVGTEQYGYTF.

CDR3 sequence: CASSYELAGNEQFF. For the CDR3, the DNA is TGTGCCAGCAGTTACGAACTAGCGGGGAATGAGCAGTTCTTC. This chain joins TRBV6-5 and TRBJ2-1, with TRBD2 matching 10 bases. V lost 2 bases and J lost 7; bases outside the gene matches: 2. This CDR3 comprises 14 residues. Germline values: CDR1 MNHEY, CDR2 SVGAGI.

The genes are TRBV12-5 and TRBJ1-1; D gene ambiguous. The CDR3 length is 15 residues. V was trimmed by 3 bases and J by 1 base, leaving 12 bases between them. CDR1 and CDR2 (germline): LGHNT, FRNRAP. The CDR3 nucleotides are TGTGCTAGTGGTTTAGGCGGACCGGGGAACACTGAAGCTTTCTTT. This codes for CASGLGGPGNTEAFF.

This clone was counted once. The same CDR3 is also encoded by other DNA sequences in this sample. V is TRBV9 and J is TRBJ2-3; D could derive from TRBD1 or TRBD2 (6 bases each). Germline-derived CDR1 and CDR2 are SGDLS and YYNGEE. The CDR3 has 15 residues. V lost 0 bases and J 1 base, leaving 9 bases between the germline ends. The CDR3 region has the DNA TGTGCCAGCAGCGTAGGTGGGGGGCGCACAGATACGCAGTATTTT. Translated, it gives CASSVGGGRTDTQYF.

V and J are TRBV6-5 and TRBJ2-2; D possibly corresponds to TRBD1 (5 bases). Germline V gene data show CDR1 as MNHEY and CDR2 as SVGAGI. V lost 6 bases and J 2 bases, leaving 13 bases between the germline ends. The CDR3 loop spans 15 amino acids. CDR3 nucleotides: TGTGCCAGCAGCACTAAGCAGGGTAACACCGGGGAGCTGTTTTTT. Its translation is CASSTKQGNTGELFF.

The rearrangement uses TRBV7-9 and TRBJ2-7; D gene ambiguous. V dropped 5 bases and J dropped 2 bases, with 16 bases sitting between them. The germline CDR1 and CDR2 sequences are SEHNR and FQNEAQ (reference sequence). The CDR3 spans 15 residues. CDR3 region: CASSPILGKTYEQYF. Here the CDR3 DNA reads TGTGCCAGCAGCCCCATCTTGGGAAAAACCTACGAGCAGTACTTC.

This chain joins TRBV28 and TRBJ2-3, with TRBD1 matching 9 bases. The CDR3 contains 19 residues. The V and J ends lost 6 bases and 1 base, in that order; junction bases with no gene match: 17. Germline V gives CDR1 MDHEN, CDR2 SYDVKM. The CDR3 loop is CASSDKTGGAFDGTDTQYF. The CDR3 DNA is TGTGCCAGCAGCGACAAAACAGGGGGCGCATTCGACGGCACAGATACGCAGTATTTT.

This clone was seen a handful of times. The chain has TRBV30 and TRBJ1-5; no reliable D call. The CDR3 extends over 15 amino acids. Germline values: CDR1 GTSNPN, CDR2 SVGIG (reference sequence). The V end was cut by 1 base, the J end by 2 bases, with 12 bases between. The CDR3 region has the DNA TGTGCCTGGAGTGCCACAGCTTGGGGCAATCAGCCCCAGCATTTT. Its protein product is CAWSATAWGNQPQHF.

This clone was seen just once. This chain connects TRBV7-9 to TRBJ1-4; the D gene is possibly TRBD1 (6 bases). The CDR3 runs 15 residues. Germline CDR1 and CDR2: SEHNR and FQNEAQ (reference sequence). The V end lost 7 bases, the J end lost 5 bases, and 17 bases lay between the germline ends. The CDR3 DNA reads as TGTGCCAGCACCATGGGGGCTTGGGAGAATGAAAAACTGTTTTTT. Protein: CASTMGAWENEKLFF.

As concerns this clone: This specimen includes other DNA sequences encoding the same CDR3. The V and J genes are TRBV7-9 and TRBJ2-5; TRBD2 agrees at 7 bases. The CDR3 extends over 14 amino acids. Germline CDR1 reads SEHNR; CDR2 reads FQNEAQ (reference sequence). The V gene end was trimmed by 5 bases and the J gene end by 5 bases; junction bases not matched to a gene: 8. In nucleotides, the CDR3 is TGTGCCAGCAGCGCTGGGCCCGGGGGGGAGACCCAGTACTTC. Its protein is CASSAGPGGETQYF.

Turning to this clone: Other DNA sequences in the same sample also yield this CDR3. This rearrangement joins TRBV7-9 to TRBJ2-7; D is perhaps TRBD1 (5 bases). Looked up from germline, CDR1 is SEHNR and CDR2 is FQNEAQ (reference sequence). This CDR3 contains 13 residues. Trimming pared 5 bases from V and 0 bases from J, leaving 8 bases between. CDR3 sequence reads: CASSPTDSYEQYF. In DNA, the CDR3 is TGTGCCAGCAGCCCGACAGACTCCTACGAGCAGTACTTC.

The chain combines TRBV28 with TRBJ2-4, with TRBD2 matching 11 bases. This CDR3 has 18 residues. Germline V gene lookup returns CDR1 MDHEN and CDR2 SYDVKM. With V trimmed by 3 bases and J by 0 bases, 7 bases remained unmatched. The CDR3 sequence: CASSLGLADELAKNIQYF. In nucleotides, the CDR3 is TGTGCCAGCAGTTTGGGACTAGCGGATGAACTAGCCAAAAACATTCAGTACTTC.

V and J are TRBV11-3 and TRBJ2-2; D is uncertain. Germline V gene lookup returns CDR1 SGHNT and CDR2 YENEEA. Trimming shortened V by 4 bases and J by 5 bases, and 14 bases separated the two germline ends. The CDR3 is 15 residues long. For the CDR3, the DNA is TGTGCCAGCAGCTCAAGTGAGGTTCGGACCGGGGAGCTGTTTTTT. This codes for CASSSSEVRTGELFF.

This chain joins TRBV27 and TRBJ1-4, with a tentative D call TRBD1 (6 bases). Germline lookup yields CDR1 MNHEY and CDR2 SMNVEV (reference sequence). The CDR3 has 15 residues. Trimming removed 5 bases from V and 6 bases from J, with 16 bases in between. The CDR3 nucleotides are TGTGCCAGCAGTGTAACAGGGAGGGGGGATGAAAAACTGTTTTTT. It yields the protein CASSVTGRGDEKLFF. Using reference TRBV27 and TRBJ1-4 for the parts outside the CDR3, the full variable domain is EAQVTQNPRYLITVTGKKLTVTCSQNMNHEYMSWYRQDPGLGLRQIYYSMNVEVTDKGDVPEGYKVSRKEKRNFPLILESPSPNQTSLYFCASSVTGRGDEKLFFGSGTQLSVL.

This clone was counted a few times. The chain recombines TRBV10-2 with TRBJ2-2, with a tentative D call TRBD2 (6 bases). The CDR3 has 13 amino acids. V was pared by 8 bases and J by 6 bases, with 13 bases between. Germline values: CDR1 WSHSY, CDR2 SAAADI. The CDR3 sequence: CASFGSLSGELFF. Written as DNA, the CDR3 is TGCGCCAGCTTCGGGAGTTTGTCCGGGGAGCTGTTTTTT.

The chain links TRBV6-5 to TRBJ2-1; D call uncertain. The CDR3 has 13 amino acids. Trimming removed 5 bases from V and 6 bases from J, with 11 bases in between. The V gene's germline CDR1 is MNHEY and CDR2 SVGAGI. CDR3 bases: TGTGCCAGCAGTCTCGACCGGGCCAATGAGCAGTTCTTC. Translated, it gives CASSLDRANEQFF.